This TCR beta chain derives from a study of human T cells and chemical hapten exposure (dated by TCRdb to the early 2020s). Broadly, across the study: For sensitization, 2% DPC in acetone was applied to a 2 cm by 2 cm area of upper inner arm skin. Weekly therapeutic DPC doses were additionally applied to the scalp of patients throughout the roughly 25-week study period. Patch testing was done on the upper back using Finn chambers containing 0.01% DPC, and results were scored after 6 days according to International Contact Dermatitis Research Group standards. The mostly female patient cohort included alopecia areata with under or over 50% scalp involvement, alopecia totalis and alopecia universalis. Libraries were pooled for sequencing, and variation in per-sample TCR yields was attributed mainly to small differences in library volumes within the pool. The study tracked peripheral blood TCR repertoire changes in vivo during primary and secondary sensitization to the hapten diphenylcyclopropenone (DPC) in alopecia patients. Blood samples were taken from patients before sensitization (week 0) and at 2, 6 and about 24 weeks after DPC sensitization. Twenty-nine alopecia patients provided blood for TCR sequencing at one to four time points (pre-sensitization, 2, 6 and 24 weeks). For every blood RNA sample, sequencing covered both the TCR alpha and TCR beta chains. Overall study outcomes, separate from this receptor: Expanded TCRs formed significantly more large CDR3 similarity clusters than pre-sensitization or healthy control sets, consistent with antigen-driven responses. Because all patients had alopecia, a presumed autoimmune disease, the immune response of the patients might differ from that of healthy individuals. The number of TCRs above 1 in 1000 frequency did not change with DPC sensitization; there was no evidence of global repertoire structure alterations. Patch test score was positively correlated with the number of PT1 expanded TCRs, with significance at thresholds 8, 16 and 32 but not at 4. Repeated subsampling changed both the strength of the expansion versus patch-test correlation and the threshold at which that correlation became significant.

The library was produced with RACE. Instrument used: NextSeq 500. During library preparation, unique molecular identifiers were attached to individual cDNA molecules so that TCRs could be counted quantitatively and reproducibly. The original methods were these. The median number of TCRs per sample was roughly 98,000, ranging from roughly 20,000 to 700,000. V, J and CDR3 annotation of the TCR reads was carried out using the Decombinator software suite. To make PS versus PT1 abundance plots, every sample was subsampled to the same number of TCRs (28,000). TCRs were defined as expanded if absent before sensitization and observed at least eight times at the 2-week time point. TCRdb's own reprocessing of the public reads used fastp at Q25 and MiXCR and kept productive beta chains. Each CDR3 protein appears once, grouped with its most common genes and DNA. Clone size and V and J calls follow TCRdb, not the original study. For this sample there are 35,000 to 50,000 distinct CDR3 sequences; approximately 9.7% appear just once. Clones ranked in the top ten supply more than 13% of the sample.

This clonotype was seen more than once but under ten times. Its antigen remains unidentified. There are no base qualities to consult, and no much larger clone falls within one base. V has 5 bases trimmed and J has 5 bases trimmed; junction bases matching no gene number 12. The CDR3 runs 15 amino acids, cysteine and phenylalanine included. The sequence is cut down to CDR3 DNA, 45 bases in frame from base 1. CDR1 and CDR2, looked up from the germline V gene, are SGHAT and FQNNGV. The time point label here, explained by the study, means: patch test 2, 6 weeks after DPC sensitization. The intended sense of this specimen's treatment or condition label: therapeutic diphenylcyclopropenone sensitization with weekly scalp DPC. Unfractionated whole blood was collected in Tempus Blood RNA tubes, and total RNA was extracted from that blood. At each patch-test visit, blood was drawn before the patch test was applied. To be eligible, patients had to be aged 18 to 70, diagnosed with alopecia and judged suitable for DPC therapy, while pregnant patients were excluded.

This sample comprised whole blood, obtained in connection with sensitization to the hapten diphenylcyclopropenone (DPC). The rearranged segments are TRBV11-2 and TRBJ2-7; TRBD1 lines up with 7 middle nucleotides. The sequence came from a woman in her twenties or thirties with alopecia areata. Some clones in this sample may be carry-over from other donors' samples. The CDR3 protein is CASSPLQGPTNEQYF. The DNA is as follows: TGTGCCAGCAGCCCACTACAGGGGCCTACTAACGAGCAGTACTTC.